The clone carrying this TCR beta chain was recorded a few times. The sample is drawn from a study of blood T cell repertoires in COVID-19. CDR1 is SGHRS and CDR2 is YFSETQ in the germline V gene. V was clipped by 1 base and J by 5 bases; unmatched bases: 6. This CDR3 is built from 16 residues. This table comes from immunoSEQ multiplex PCR, and its TCRdb copy is limited to in-frame clones, with some not included. The data contain hundreds of thousands of clones, about 88% of them seen just once; the ten biggest clones take up roughly 8%. Researchers sorted participants into cohorts using their self-reported clinical history.

This clonotype was obtained from a woman aged 55-75 years who had recovered from COVID-19. This chain joins TRBV5-1 and TRBJ2-1, with 10 bases fitting TRBD2. The sample consisted of PBMCs or T cells enriched from blood (not recorded which). The CDR3 spells CASSLYGLAGDNEQFF. For the CDR3, the DNA is TGCGCCAGCAGCTTGTATGGTCTAGCGGGGGACAATGAGCAGTTCTTC. Variable domain in full (rest from reference TRBV5-1 and TRBJ2-1): KAGVTQTPRYLIKTRGQQVTLSCSPISGHRSVSWYQQTPGQGLQFLFEYFSETQRNKGNFPGRFSGRQFSNSRSEMNVSTLELGDSALYLCASSLYGLAGDNEQFFGPGTRLTVL.